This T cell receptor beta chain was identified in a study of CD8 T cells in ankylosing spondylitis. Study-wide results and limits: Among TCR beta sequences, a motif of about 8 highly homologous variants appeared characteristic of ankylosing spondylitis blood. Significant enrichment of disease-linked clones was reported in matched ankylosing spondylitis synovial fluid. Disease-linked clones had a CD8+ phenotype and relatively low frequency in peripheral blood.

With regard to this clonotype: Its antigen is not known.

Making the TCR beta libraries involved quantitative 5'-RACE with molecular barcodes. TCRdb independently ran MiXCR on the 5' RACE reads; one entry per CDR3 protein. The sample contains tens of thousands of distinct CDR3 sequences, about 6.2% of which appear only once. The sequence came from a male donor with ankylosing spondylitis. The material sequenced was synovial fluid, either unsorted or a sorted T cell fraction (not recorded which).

The chain's CDR3 is CASRASVSSYNEQFF. The CDR3 bases are TGTGCCAGCAGAGCTAGCGTAAGCTCCTACAATGAGCAGTTCTTC. The chain uses TRBV7-2 and TRBJ2-1, with a possible D match to TRBD2 (6 bases). CDR1 SGHTA and CDR2 FQGNSA come from the germline V gene. The CDR3 sequence is 15 residues long. V was cut by 6 bases and J by 0 bases, with 12 bases left in between.